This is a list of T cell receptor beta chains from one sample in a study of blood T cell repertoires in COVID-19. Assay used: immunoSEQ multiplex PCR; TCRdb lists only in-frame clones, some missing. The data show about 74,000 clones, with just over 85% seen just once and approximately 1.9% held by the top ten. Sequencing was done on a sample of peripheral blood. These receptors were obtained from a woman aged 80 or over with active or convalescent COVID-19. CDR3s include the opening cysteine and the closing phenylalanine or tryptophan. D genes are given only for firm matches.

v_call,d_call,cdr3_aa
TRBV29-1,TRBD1,CSAGDREFPNSPLHF
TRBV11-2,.,CASSSPAESGVHEQFF
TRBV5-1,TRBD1,CASSSGTGGTEAFF
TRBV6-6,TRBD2,CASSRTSGLAGGNEQFF
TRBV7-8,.,CASSEEGYGYTF
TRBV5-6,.,CASSLGGISNQPQHF
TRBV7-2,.,CASSFRGSGTGELFF
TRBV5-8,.,CASSLYTGGRGHYGYTF
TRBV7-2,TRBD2,CASRTSSGGMLETQYF
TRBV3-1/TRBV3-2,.,CASSQVQGLNQPQHF
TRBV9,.,CASSVGAQRDTQYF
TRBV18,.,CASSPLDSNYEQYF
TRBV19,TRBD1,CASSSGTVGGNQPQHF
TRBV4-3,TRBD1,CASSAGTGFYTNYGYTF
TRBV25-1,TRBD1,CASSEFWDRQETQYF
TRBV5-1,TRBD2,CASSLELAGETDTQYF
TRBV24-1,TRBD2,CATSNGGRTDEQFF
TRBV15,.,CATSRALDSSYEQYF
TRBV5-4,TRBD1,CASSHGQGRSTGELFF
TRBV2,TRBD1,CASADRGQPQHF
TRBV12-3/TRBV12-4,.,CASNLGLTEAFF
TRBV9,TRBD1,CASSVETGVDTQYF
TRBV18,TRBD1,CASSPQGAQETQYF
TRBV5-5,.,CASSLGHTQETQYF
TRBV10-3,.,CAISALHEEGYTF
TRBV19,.,CASRRTEMYEQFF
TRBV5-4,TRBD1,CASSRSGGGYNEQFF
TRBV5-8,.,CASSLRGGIYNEQFF
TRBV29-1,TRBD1,CSVGQGRDYGYTF
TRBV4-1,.,CASSQEGTGSFGIQYF
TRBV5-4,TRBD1,CASSPRQGGGYTF
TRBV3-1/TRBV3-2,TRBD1,CASSFGQASGNTIYF
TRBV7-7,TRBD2,CASSLARGGRALVETQYF
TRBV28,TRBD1,CASRPIDRGRTGELFF
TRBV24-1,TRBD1,CATSDSDRGVTDTQYF
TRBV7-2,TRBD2,CASSLGTSGVEQYF
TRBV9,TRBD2,CASSELAGGYNEQFF
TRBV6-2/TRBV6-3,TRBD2,CASSYWTSGSSYEQYF
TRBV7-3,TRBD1,CASAKTGGYGNTIYF
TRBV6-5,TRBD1,CASSKQGENSPLHF
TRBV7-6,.,CASSRPGLNTDTQYF
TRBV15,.,CATSRGPPGGNQPQHF
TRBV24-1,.,CATAGAVYGGLTGELFF
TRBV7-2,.,CASSSVVGAETQYF
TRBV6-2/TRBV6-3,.,CASSYIQAKNIQYF
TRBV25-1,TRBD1,CASSLGQGYGYTF
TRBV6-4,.,CASRGPAGELFF
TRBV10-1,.,CASSESGKYEQYF